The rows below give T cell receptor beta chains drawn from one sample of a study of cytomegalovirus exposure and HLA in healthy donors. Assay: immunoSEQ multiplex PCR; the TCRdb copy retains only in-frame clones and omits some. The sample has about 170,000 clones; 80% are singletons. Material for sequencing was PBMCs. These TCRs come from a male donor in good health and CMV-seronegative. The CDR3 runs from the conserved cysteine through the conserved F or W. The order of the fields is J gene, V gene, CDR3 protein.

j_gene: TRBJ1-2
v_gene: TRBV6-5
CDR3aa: CASSYRRQNYGYTF

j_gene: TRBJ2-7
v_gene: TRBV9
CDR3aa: CASSVVDRTYEQYF

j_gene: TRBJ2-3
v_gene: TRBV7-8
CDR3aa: CASSPRDYLTDTQYF

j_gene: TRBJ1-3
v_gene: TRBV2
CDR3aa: CASSEQGVVGNTIYF

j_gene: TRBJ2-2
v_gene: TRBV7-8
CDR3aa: CASSLGTGESGELFF

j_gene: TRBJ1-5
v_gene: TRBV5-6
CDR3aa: CASSGTGEGNQPQHF

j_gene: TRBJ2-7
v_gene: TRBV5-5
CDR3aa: CASSLFPGEAYEQYF

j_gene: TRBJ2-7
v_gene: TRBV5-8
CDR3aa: CASSQGGARWYF

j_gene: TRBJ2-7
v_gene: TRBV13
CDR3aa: CASSLGRVMAVEQYF

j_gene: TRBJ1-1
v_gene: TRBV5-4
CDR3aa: CASSPGQNDAEAFF

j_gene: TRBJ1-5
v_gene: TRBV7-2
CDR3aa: CASSFDRDQPQHF

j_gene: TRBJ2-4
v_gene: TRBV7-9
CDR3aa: CASSFSPAGIQYF

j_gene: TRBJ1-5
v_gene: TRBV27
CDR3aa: CASSFGGGGAQPQHF

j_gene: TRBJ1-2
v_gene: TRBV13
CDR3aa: CASSLAAGRYNYGYTF

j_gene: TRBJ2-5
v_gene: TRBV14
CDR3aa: CASSQGLHSGFTETQYF

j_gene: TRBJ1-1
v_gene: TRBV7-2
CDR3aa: CASSSQGGVGTEAFF

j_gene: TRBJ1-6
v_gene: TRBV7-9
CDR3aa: CASSSGGGASSPLHF

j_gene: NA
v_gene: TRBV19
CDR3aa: CASSGGALNEQYF

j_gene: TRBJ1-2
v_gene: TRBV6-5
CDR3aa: CASSYGQGGYGYTF

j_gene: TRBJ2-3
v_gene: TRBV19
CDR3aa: CASLRTSKYF

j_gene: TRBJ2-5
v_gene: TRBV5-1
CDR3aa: CASSIGGYQETQYF

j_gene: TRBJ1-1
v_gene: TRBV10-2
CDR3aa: CASSERQGMNTEAFF

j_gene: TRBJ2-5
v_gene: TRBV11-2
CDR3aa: CASSSRTFGYQETQYF

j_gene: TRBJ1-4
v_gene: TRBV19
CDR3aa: CASMRPDSNEKLFF

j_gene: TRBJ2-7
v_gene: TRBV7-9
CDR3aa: CASSLGVAGGSSYEQYF

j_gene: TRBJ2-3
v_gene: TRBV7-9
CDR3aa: CASSPQYRADTQYF

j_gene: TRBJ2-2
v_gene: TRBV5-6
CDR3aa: CASSPGLRFAGELFF

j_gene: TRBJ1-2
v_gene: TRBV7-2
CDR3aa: CASSPEVGANYGYTF

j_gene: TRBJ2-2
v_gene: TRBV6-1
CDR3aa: CASLPRGGTGELFF

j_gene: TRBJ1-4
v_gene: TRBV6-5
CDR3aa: CASSYFGEGEKLFF

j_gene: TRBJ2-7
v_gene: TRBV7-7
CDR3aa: CASSSELRAEQYF

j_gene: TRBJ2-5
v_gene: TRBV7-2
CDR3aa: CASSTGTGQETQYF

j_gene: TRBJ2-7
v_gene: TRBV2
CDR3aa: CASRAGHGGLHEQYF

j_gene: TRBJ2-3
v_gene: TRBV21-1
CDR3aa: CASSRRTSGTSDTQYF

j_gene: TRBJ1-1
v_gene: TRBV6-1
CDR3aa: CASSAGTGGLGTEAFF

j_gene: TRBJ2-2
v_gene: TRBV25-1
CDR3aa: CASSDRIIGELFF

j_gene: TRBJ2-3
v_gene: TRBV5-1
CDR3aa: CASSLEGGGTDTQYF

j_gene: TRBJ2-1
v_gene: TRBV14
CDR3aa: CASSPNRRGGRDEQFF

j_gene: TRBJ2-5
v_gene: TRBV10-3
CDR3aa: CAISESRGEETQYF

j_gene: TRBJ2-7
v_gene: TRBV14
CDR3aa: CASSQDEALPYEQYF

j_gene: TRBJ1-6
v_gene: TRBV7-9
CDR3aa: CASRPGQANSPLHF

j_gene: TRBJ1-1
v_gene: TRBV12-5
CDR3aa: CASGLYRGGSPSEHREAFF

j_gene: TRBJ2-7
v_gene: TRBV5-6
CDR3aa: CASSSTGVTYEQYF

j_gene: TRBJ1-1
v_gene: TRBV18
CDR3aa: CASSRSQDGSSEAFF

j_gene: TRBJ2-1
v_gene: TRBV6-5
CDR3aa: CASSYRGNVEQFF

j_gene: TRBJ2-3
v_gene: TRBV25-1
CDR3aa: CASKYQSTDTQYF

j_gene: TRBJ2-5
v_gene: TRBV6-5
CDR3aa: CASSYWERGVRETQYF

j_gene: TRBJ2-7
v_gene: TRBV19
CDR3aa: CASSMTGPSYEQYF

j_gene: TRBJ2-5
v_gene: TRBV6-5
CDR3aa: CASSYSGLAGTETQYF

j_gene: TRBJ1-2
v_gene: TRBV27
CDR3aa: CASSLGGRAHGYTF

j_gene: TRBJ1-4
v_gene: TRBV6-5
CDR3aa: CASSALWGGSEKLFF

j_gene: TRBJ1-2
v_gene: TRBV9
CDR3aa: CASSILSGGDDGYTF

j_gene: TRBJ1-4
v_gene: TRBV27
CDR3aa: CASSLRTGTNEKLFF

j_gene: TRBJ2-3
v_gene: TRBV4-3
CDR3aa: CASSQDPGLAGARRVDTQYF

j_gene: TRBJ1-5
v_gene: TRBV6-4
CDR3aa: CASSRDTGLEPQHF

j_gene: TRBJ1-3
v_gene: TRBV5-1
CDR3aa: CASSLGQTSGNTIYF

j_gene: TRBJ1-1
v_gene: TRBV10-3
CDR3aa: CASGGEGTEAFF